This TCR beta chain is drawn from a study of CXCR3-negative and CXCR3-positive naive CD8 T cells. Among CD8+ T cells, naive ones were CD45RO-CCR7+CD27+CD95-. Germline CDR1 reads PRHDT; CDR2 reads FYEKMQ (reference sequence). The CDR3 sequence is 14 residues long. Notes on the study in general: Memory CD8+ cells had much lower diversity, and both naive subsets had comparably high diversity. Naive CXCR3-positive and CXCR3-negative cells shared TRBV-TRBJ usage; memory cells diverged.

The method, 5' RACE with UMI labels, was used to prepare the TRB cDNA libraries. TCRdb reanalyzed the 5' RACE reads, giving one entry per CDR3 protein sequence and no DNA. This sample lists 35,000 to 45,000 distinct CDR3 sequences; its ten largest clones have around 2%. As regards this clonotype: The antigen remains undetermined.

The sequencing sample was made of naive CXCR3- CD8+ T cells from blood. Subset defined: CD45RO-CCR7+CD27+CD95- naive CD8+ T cells lacking CXCR3 (TNR3-). The gene calls are TRBV13 and TRBJ1-3. The clonotype was recovered from a human donor in good health. Some clones in this sample may be carry-over from other donors' samples. This chain's CDR3 is CASSLVISGNTIYF.